This T cell receptor (beta chain) was captured by sequencing in a study of blood T cell repertoires in COVID-19. Study at large: Samples came from the United States, Italy and Spain, spanning acute and convalescent COVID-19.

After removal of 4 bases from V and 6 bases from J, the junction contained 9 bases not matched to a gene. CDR3 length: 15 residues. Germline CDR1 SGHRS, CDR2 YFSETQ. Original handling: Estimation of nucleated cell counts was performed using reference gene primer amplification. Method: immunoSEQ multiplex PCR; TCRdb's copy keeps in-frame clones and lacks some. The V and J calls and the clone size are those of that table, but D and trimming were determined from the DNA. The table has hundreds of thousands of clones, roughly 84% seen once. The sample was peripheral blood. This chain uses TRBV5-1 with TRBJ2-3; 9 bases match TRBD2. This receptor was taken from a human donor in a cohort sampled during active COVID-19. CDR3 DNA: TGCGCCAGCAGCCCTAGCGGGACCGCCAGGGATACGCAGTATTTT. Amino acids: CASSPSGTARDTQYF.